The present T cell receptor delta chain was sequenced within a study of delta chain sequences of gamma delta T cells (dated by TCRdb to between 2016 and 2019). Library prep was done by 5' RACE. Reads for this sample came from an Illumina MiSeq. TCRdb called clones afresh from the public reads with CATT; identical DNA rows were later merged. This sample is represented by about 430 delta-chain clones; approximately 44% of them were singletons. The top ten constitute 20% to 25% of the sample. As for this clone: This clone's antigen is unknown. Just one base apart from a much larger clone, this may be a read error. Other DNA sequences in this specimen translate into the identical CDR3.

Sequencing used either unsorted cells or a sorted T cell fraction (not recorded which). The receptor's source is a human donor in good health.

This receptor has the CDR3 CACDTLLGDRGTDKLIF. The sequenced DNA: TGTGCCTGTGACACGCTACTGGGGGATAGGGGAACCGATAAACTCATCTTT. Recombination linked TRDV2 to TRDJ1; 11 nucleotides in the junction match TRDD3. The germline V gene specifies GEAIGNYY as CDR1 and EKD as CDR2. The cysteine opens and the phenylalanine closes a CDR3 of 17 amino acids. The read is trimmed to its CDR3 DNA, 51 bases read in frame from base 1. From V the trimming removes 1 base and from J it removes 2 bases, while the gene matches leave 8 bases of the junction unaccounted for.